The 21 T cell receptor beta chains listed next were all sequenced from one sample in a study of T cells in Graves' hyperthyroidism and ophthalmopathy. What was amplified from RNA transcripts were TCR beta CDR3 regions. Carried out on the TCR CDR3, a first-round RT-PCR used the HTBI primer set. Via MiXCR, TCRdb re-called the multiplex PCR reads, giving one row per CDR3 protein. The sample includes 610,000 or so distinct CDR3 sequences, around 45% of them seen just once. The source material was peripheral blood or thyroid tissue (not recorded which). These receptors originate from a woman between 18 and 30 years old with Graves' hyperthyroidism.

The gene calls are TRBV7-2 and TRBJ2-5, with TRBD1 matching 8 bases. The V gene's germline CDR1 is SGHTA and CDR2 FQGNSA. The J segment lost 5 bases and the V segment lost 4 bases, leaving 12 bases of the junction unmatched. This CDR3 comprises 16 residues. CDR3 DNA: TGTGCCAGCAGCTACAGTCCCAGGGGGCCTGGTGAGACCCAGTACTTC. It translates to CASSYSPRGPGETQYF.

To note about this clonotype: The CDR3 does not close with the conserved phenylalanine or tryptophan, likely indicating a read error. Because the CDR3's place on the DNA is in doubt, the DNA is left out and the CDR3 is given as listed by TCRdb. The V and J genes are TRBV24-1 and TRBJ1-5; no check of the table's D call, TRBD1, against the DNA was made. The germline V gene encodes CDR1 KGHDR and CDR2 SFDVKD. 8 amino acids form the CDR3, both terminal residues included. The CDR3: CATSDLSG.

In this sample, this clonotype turned up many times. The chain has TRBV6-5 and TRBJ1-1; maybe TRBD1 (6 bases). The CDR3 extends over 13 amino acids. Germline V gene data show CDR1 as MNHEY and CDR2 as SVGAGI. V dropped 8 bases and J dropped 3 bases, with 13 bases sitting between them. The CDR3 reads CASARKGDTEAFF. As DNA, the CDR3 is TGTGCCAGCGCCCGGAAGGGGGACACTGAAGCTTTCTTT.

The sample holds one count of this clonotype. The chain is built from TRBV10-3 and TRBJ2-5, with D tentatively TRBD1 (6 bases). Germline CDR1 and CDR2: ENHRY and SYGVKD. Between the trimmed V and J ends, which lost 4 bases and 3 bases, there was a span of 6 bases. The CDR3 totals 12 residues. CDR3 region: CAISGTEETQYF. CDR3 DNA sequence: TGTGCCATCAGTGGGACAGAAGAGACCCAGTACTTC.

The chain uses TRBV7-9 and TRBJ2-3; 9 bases are a match to TRBD2. The V segment lost 4 bases and the J segment 3 bases; nucleotides outside the gene matches: 8. The CDR3 is made up of 16 amino acids. CDR1 SEHNR and CDR2 FQNEAQ come from the germline V gene (reference sequence). The CDR3 sequence is CASSYLAGIGTDTQYF. CDR3 DNA sequence: TGTGCCAGCAGCTATCTAGCGGGAATTGGTACAGATACGCAGTATTTT.

V is TRBV20-1 and J is TRBJ1-1, with D hard to call. With 3 bases removed from V and 6 bases from J, the gap between germline ends came to 14 bases. CDR1 DFQATT and CDR2 SNEGSKA come from the germline V gene (reference sequence). The CDR3 runs 13 residues. CDR3 amino acids: CSASWVAGAEAFF. Written as DNA, the CDR3 is TGCAGTGCTAGTTGGGTAGCGGGAGCTGAAGCTTTCTTT.

This clonotype was detected ten times or more. The rearrangement joins TRBV20-1 to TRBJ1-2; a possible D gene is TRBD1 (6 bases). V was cut by 5 bases and J by 3 bases, with 16 bases left in between. CDR3 length equals 14 residues. Per the germline V gene, CDR1 is DFQATT and CDR2 is SNEGSKA (reference sequence). The CDR3 nucleotides are TGCAGTGCTGACGGACAGCCGGTTGACTATGGCTACACCTTC. Its translation is CSADGQPVDYGYTF.

Note on this clonotype: A read error may be the cause here, since a much bigger clone is one base away. Given the absence of the conserved phenylalanine or tryptophan at the CDR3 end, a read error is likely. V usage is TRBV5-1 and J usage is TRBJ2-5; 7 bases fit TRBD2. V shed 0 bases and J 0 bases; nucleotides not matched to a gene: 5. The CDR3 totals 16 residues. Germline CDR1 reads SGHRS; CDR2 reads YFSETQ. The CDR3 loop reads CASSLETGGNQETQYL. For the CDR3, the DNA is TGCGCCAGCAGCTTGGAAACGGGAGGAAACCAAGAGACCCAGTACCTC.

The V gene is TRBV2, the J gene TRBJ2-5; 8 nucleotides align to TRBD2. The junction had 13 bases not matched to a gene; V was cut back by 8 bases and J by 14 bases. The germline gives CDR1 SNHLY, CDR2 FYNNEI. The CDR3 spans 12 residues. The CDR3 sequence is CASDNGGRIHYF. CDR3 nucleotide sequence: TGTGCCAGCGATAATGGCGGGAGGATCCACTACTTC.

In this sample, this clonotype turned up many times. Here the CDR3 DNA reads TGTGCCAGCAGTTTTTCCGGAGAAGAGACCCAGTACTTC. Amino acids: CASSFSGEETQYF. The genes are TRBV12-3 or TRBV12-4 and TRBJ2-5; D is unclear. CDR3 length equals 13 residues. V lost 3 bases, J lost 3 bases, and 8 bases lay in between.

The V call is TRBV4-3, the J call TRBJ2-3, with 8 bases that match TRBD2. Germline values: CDR1 LGHNA, CDR2 YSLEER. CDR3 length equals 16 residues. V trimming: 4 bases; J trimming: 2 bases; junction bases outside the gene matches: 8. The CDR3, as DNA: TGCGCCAGCAGCCCCAGGGCTAGCGGGTTCACAGATACGCAGTATTTT. Encoded protein: CASSPRASGFTDTQYF.

This chain connects TRBV3-1 to TRBJ2-3, with a possible D match to TRBD1 (7 bases). CDR3 length equals 15 residues. Per germline, CDR1 LGHDT and CDR2 YNNKEL (reference sequence). V lost 7 bases and J lost 6, with 20 bases in between. The CDR3 nucleotides read TGTGCCAGCACCCACAGAGCCCCAGGGGGGGATACGCAGTATTTT. Its protein product is CASTHRAPGGDTQYF.

This clonotype was recorded at least ten times. This chain connects TRBV15 to TRBJ2-5, with TRBD2 matching 7 bases. Germline V gene sequence: CDR1 LNHNV, CDR2 YYDKDF (reference sequence). V was clipped by 5 bases and J by 5 bases; unmatched bases: 8. The CDR3 covers 14 residues. CDR3 nucleotide sequence: TGTGCCACCAGCGCTGAGGGACTACGGGAGACCCAGTACTTC. The encoded protein is CATSAEGLRETQYF.

In this sample, this clonotype turned up once. A read error may be the cause here, since a much bigger clone is one base away. V is TRBV4-2 and J is TRBJ1-3; D unclear. Germline V gene lookup returns CDR1 LGHNA and CDR2 YNFKEQ. This CDR3 contains 15 residues. In DNA, the CDR3 is TGTGCCAGCAGCCAAGCAGGAGACTCTGGAGACACCATATATTTT. It is translated as CASSQAGDSGDTIYF.

This clonotype appeared many times. The V and J genes are TRBV4-1 and TRBJ2-7, with D perhaps TRBD2 (5 bases). CDR1 is MGHRA, CDR2 YSYEKL, per germline. Trimming took 0 bases from V and 0 from J, leaving 6 bases between them. The CDR3 contains 14 residues. The CDR3 bases are TGCGCCAGCAGCCAAGAAGGAGGCTCCTACGAGCAGTACTTC. It yields the protein CASSQEGGSYEQYF.

This clonotype occurred many times. V gene TRBV6-5 combines with J gene TRBJ1-2; D unclear. V was clipped by 7 bases and J by 4 bases, with 13 bases between them. The CDR3 totals 13 residues. CDR1 and CDR2 from the germline V gene are MNHEY and SVGAGI. The DNA of the CDR3 is TGTGCCAGCACCAGAGGGTCCCCCTATGGCTACACCTTC. It encodes CASTRGSPYGYTF.

This clonotype was counted ten times or more. The gene calls are TRBV7-2 and TRBJ1-2; tentative D call: TRBD1 (5 bases). The germline CDR1 and CDR2 sequences are SGHTA and FQGNSA. The length of the CDR3 is 14 residues. V shed 1 base and J shed 8 bases, with 14 bases lying between them. The CDR3 DNA reads TGTGCCAGCAGCTTAGGGCCGGGGGGAAGGGGCTACACCTTC. Residues: CASSLGPGGRGYTF.

This clonotype was observed many times. The chain employs TRBV15 and TRBJ1-6; no reliable D call. The CDR3 covers 15 residues. V lost 3 bases and J lost 8, with 14 bases in between. The germline CDR1 and CDR2 sequences are LNHNV and YYDKDF (reference sequence). The CDR3 coding sequence is TGTGCCACCAGCAGGGTCGGAGGGAATCATTCACCCCTCCACTTT. Protein: CATSRVGGNHSPLHF.

Regarding this clonotype: Given a much more abundant clone one base away, this may be a read error. This CDR3 fails to terminate in the conserved phenylalanine or tryptophan, so it likely reflects a read error. The CDR3 coding sequence is TGTGCCAGCAGTTATGACAGGGACTATGGCTACACCCTC. It translates to CASSYDRDYGYTL. The chain employs TRBV6-6 and TRBJ1-2; 7 nucleotides line up with TRBD1. Trimming at V came to 3 bases and at J to 3 bases, leaving 1 base not matched to a gene. The germline CDR1 and CDR2 sequences are MNHNY and SVGAGI (reference sequence). The CDR3 sequence is 13 residues long.

This clonotype was detected many times. This sequence joins TRBV27 and TRBJ2-2; 10 nucleotides agree with TRBD1. This CDR3 spans 15 amino acids. Germline CDR1 reads MNHEY; CDR2 reads SMNVEV (reference sequence). The trim removed 5 bases at V and 7 bases at J, leaving 7 bases unmatched. In DNA, the CDR3 is TGTGCCAGCAGTCCCGACAGGGGGCAGAGCGGGGAGCTGTTTTTT. Residues: CASSPDRGQSGELFF.

The chain has TRBV20-1 and TRBJ2-7; 10 bases map to TRBD1. This CDR3 is 13 amino acids long. CDR1 and CDR2 from the germline V gene are DFQATT and SNEGSKA (reference sequence). The junction had 9 bases not matched to a gene; V was cut back by 6 bases and J by 7 bases. CDR3 nucleotide sequence: TGCAGTGCCACAGACAGGGGGCAGAATGAGCAGTACTTC. Its translation: CSATDRGQNEQYF.